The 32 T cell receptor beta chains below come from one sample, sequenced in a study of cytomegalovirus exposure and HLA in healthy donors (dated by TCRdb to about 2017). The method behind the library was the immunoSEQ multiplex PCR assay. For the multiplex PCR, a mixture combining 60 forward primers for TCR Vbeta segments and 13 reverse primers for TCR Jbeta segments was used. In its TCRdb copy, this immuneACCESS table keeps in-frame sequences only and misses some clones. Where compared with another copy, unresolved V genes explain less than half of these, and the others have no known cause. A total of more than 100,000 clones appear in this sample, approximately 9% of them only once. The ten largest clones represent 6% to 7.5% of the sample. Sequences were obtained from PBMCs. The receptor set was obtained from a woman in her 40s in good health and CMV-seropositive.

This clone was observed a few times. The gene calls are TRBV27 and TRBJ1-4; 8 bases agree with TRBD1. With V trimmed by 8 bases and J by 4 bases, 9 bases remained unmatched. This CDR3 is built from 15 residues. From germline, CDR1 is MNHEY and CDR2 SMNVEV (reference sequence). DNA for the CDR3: TGTGCCAGCGGGCAACAGGGGGGATTTAATGAAAAACTGTTTTTT. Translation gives CASGQQGGFNEKLFF.

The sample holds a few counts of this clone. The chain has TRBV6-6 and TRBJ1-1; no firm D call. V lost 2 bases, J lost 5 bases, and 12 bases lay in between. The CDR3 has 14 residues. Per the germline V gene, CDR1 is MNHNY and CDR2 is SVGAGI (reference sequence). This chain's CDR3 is CASSYEGLRTEAFF. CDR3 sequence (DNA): TGTGCCAGCAGTTACGAGGGATTAAGGACTGAAGCTTTCTTT.

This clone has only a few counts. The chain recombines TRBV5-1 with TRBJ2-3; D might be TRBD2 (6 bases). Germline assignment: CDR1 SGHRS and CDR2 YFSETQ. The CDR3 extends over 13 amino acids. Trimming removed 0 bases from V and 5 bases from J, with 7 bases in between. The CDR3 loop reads CASSLGGEDTQYF. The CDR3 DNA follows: TGCGCCAGCAGCTTGGGCGGGGAAGATACGCAGTATTTT.

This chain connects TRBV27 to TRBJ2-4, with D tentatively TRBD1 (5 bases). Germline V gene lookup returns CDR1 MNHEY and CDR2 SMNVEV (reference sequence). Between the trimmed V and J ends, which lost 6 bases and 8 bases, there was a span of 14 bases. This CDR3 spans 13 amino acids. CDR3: CASSYMGRDIQYF. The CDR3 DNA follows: TGTGCCAGCAGCTATATGGGCAGGGACATTCAGTACTTC.

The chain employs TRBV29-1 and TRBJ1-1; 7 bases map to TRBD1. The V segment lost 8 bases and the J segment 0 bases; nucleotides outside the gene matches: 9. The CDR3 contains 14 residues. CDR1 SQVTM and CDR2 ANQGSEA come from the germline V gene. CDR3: CSTMAGGMNTEAFF. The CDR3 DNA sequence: TGCAGCACTATGGCAGGGGGGATGAACACTGAAGCTTTCTTT. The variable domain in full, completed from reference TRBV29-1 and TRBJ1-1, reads SAVISQKPSRDICQRGTSLTIQCQVDSQVTMMFWYRQQPGQSLTLIATANQGSEATYESGFVIDKFPISRPNLTFSTLTVSNMSPEDSSIYLCSTMAGGMNTEAFFGQGTRLTVV.

In DNA form, the CDR3 reads TGTGCCAGCAGTTCCCTACAGGGTATTGATTACGAGCAGTACTTC. Translating it yields CASSSLQGIDYEQYF. The J gene is TRBJ2-7, the V gene TRBV27, with a weak D call TRBD1 (6 bases). CDR3 length: 15 amino acids. Trimming shortened V by 4 bases and J by 4 bases, and 17 bases separated the two germline ends. The germline V gene encodes CDR1 MNHEY and CDR2 SMNVEV (reference sequence).

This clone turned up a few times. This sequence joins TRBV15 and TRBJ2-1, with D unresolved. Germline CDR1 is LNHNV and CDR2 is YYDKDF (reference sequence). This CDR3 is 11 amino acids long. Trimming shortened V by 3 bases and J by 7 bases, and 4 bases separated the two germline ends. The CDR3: CATSSLNEQFF. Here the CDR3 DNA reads TGTGCCACCAGCAGTCTAAATGAGCAGTTCTTC.

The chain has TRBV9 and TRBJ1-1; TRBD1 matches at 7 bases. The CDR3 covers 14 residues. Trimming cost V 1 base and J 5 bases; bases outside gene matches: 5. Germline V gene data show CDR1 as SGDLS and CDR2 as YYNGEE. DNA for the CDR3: TGTGCCAGCAGCGTAACCCCAGGGGGGACTGAAGCTTTCTTT. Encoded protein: CASSVTPGGTEAFF.

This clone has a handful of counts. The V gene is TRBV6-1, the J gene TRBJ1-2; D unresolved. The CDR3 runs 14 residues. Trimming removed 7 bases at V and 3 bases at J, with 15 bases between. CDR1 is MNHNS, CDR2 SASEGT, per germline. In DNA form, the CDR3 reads TGTGCCAGCACTGCGCGGAGTTTACACTATGGCTACACCTTC. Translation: CASTARSLHYGYTF.

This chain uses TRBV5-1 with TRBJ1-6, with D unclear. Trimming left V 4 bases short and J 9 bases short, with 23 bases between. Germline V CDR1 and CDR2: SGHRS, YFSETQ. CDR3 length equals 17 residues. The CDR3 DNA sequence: TGCGCCAGCAGCGGAGCCTCGGGTTCCATTAATAGTTCACCCCTCCACTTT. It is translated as CASSGASGSINSSPLHF.

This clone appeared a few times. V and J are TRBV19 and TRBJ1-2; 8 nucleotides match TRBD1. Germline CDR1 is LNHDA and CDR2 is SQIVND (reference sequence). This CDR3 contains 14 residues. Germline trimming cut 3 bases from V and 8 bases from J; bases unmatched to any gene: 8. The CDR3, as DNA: TGTGCCAGTAGTATTTTGACAGGGGCTGGCGGCTACACCTTC. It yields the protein CASSILTGAGGYTF.

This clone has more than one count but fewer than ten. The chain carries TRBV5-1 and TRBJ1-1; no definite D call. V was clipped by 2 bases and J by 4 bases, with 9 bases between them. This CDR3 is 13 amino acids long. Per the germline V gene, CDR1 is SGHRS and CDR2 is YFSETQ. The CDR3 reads CASSFEPGTEAFF. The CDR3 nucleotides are TGCGCCAGCAGCTTCGAGCCGGGCACTGAAGCTTTCTTT.

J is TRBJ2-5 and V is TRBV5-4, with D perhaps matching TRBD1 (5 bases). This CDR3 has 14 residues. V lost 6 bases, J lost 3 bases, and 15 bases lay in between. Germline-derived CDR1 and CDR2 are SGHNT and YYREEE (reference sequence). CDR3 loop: CASTTSDRKETQYF. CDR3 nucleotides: TGTGCCAGCACTACTTCAGACAGAAAAGAGACCCAGTACTTC.

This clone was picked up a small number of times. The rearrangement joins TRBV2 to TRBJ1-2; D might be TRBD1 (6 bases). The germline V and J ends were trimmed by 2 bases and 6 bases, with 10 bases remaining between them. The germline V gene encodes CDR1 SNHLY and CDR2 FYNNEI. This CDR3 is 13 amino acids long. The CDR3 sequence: CASSEFQGHGYTF. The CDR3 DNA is TGTGCCAGCAGTGAATTCCAGGGGCATGGCTACACCTTC.

The CDR3 loop reads CASSHVGGTANTGELFF. CDR3 DNA sequence: TGCGCCAGCAGCCATGTCGGTGGGACTGCCAACACCGGGGAGCTGTTTTTT. V and J are TRBV4-3 and TRBJ2-2; tentatively, D is TRBD2 (6 bases). CDR1 is LGHNA and CDR2 is YSLEER in the germline V gene. Trimming took 3 bases from V and 2 from J, leaving 16 bases between them. This CDR3 has 17 amino acids.

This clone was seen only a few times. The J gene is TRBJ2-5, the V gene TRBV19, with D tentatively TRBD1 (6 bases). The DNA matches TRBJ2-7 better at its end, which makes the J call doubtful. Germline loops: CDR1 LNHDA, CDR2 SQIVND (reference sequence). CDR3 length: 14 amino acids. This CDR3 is CASSASTGGYEQYF. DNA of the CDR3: TGTGCCAGTAGTGCCTCGACAGGCGGCTACGAGCAGTACTTC.

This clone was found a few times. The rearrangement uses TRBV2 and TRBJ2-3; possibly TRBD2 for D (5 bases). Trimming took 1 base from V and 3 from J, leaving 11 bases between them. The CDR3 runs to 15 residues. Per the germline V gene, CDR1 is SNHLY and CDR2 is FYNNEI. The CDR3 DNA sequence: TGTGCCAGCAGTGAAGAGAATCGGGGAACAGATACGCAGTATTTT. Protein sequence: CASSEENRGTDTQYF.

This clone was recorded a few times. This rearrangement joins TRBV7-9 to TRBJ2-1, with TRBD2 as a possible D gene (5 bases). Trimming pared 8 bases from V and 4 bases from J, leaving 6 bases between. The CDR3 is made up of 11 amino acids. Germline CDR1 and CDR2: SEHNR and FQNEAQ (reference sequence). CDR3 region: CASGEYNEQFF. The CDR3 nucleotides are TGTGCCAGCGGGGAGTACAATGAGCAGTTCTTC.

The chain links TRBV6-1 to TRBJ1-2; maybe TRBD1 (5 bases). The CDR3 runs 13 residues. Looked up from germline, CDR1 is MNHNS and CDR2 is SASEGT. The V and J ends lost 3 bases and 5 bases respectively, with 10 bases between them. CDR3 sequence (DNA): TGTGCCAGCAGTGAGCGGGGGGTTTATGGCTACACCTTC. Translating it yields CASSERGVYGYTF.

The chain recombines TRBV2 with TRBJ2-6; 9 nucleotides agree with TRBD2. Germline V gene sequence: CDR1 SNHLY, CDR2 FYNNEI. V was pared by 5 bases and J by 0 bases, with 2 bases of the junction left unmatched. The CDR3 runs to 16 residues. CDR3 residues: CASSLAGFSGANVLTF. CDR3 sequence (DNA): TGTGCCAGCAGTCTAGCGGGGTTCTCTGGGGCCAACGTCCTGACTTTC.

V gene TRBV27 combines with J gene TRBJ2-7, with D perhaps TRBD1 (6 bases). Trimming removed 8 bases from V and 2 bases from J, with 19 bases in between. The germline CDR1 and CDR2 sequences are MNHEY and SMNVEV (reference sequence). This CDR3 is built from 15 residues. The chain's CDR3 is CASRSPTGTPYEQYF. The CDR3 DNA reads TGTGCCAGCCGATCCCCAACAGGGACCCCCTACGAGCAGTACTTC.

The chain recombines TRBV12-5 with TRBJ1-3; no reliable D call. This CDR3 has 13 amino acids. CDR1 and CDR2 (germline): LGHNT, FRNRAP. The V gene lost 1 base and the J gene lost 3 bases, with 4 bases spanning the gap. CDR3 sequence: CASGLGGGNTIYF. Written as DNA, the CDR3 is TGTGCTAGTGGTTTGGGCGGTGGAAACACCATATATTTT.

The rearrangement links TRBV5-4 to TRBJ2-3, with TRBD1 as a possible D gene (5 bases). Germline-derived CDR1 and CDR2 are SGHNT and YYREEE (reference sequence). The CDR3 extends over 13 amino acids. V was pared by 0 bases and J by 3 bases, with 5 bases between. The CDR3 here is CASSLDRTDTQYF. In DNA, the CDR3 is TGTGCCAGCAGCTTGGACAGGACAGATACGCAGTATTTT. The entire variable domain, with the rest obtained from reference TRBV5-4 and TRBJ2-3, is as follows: ETGVTQSPTHLIKTRGQQVTLRCSSQSGHNTVSWYQQALGQGPQFIFQYYREEENGRGNFPPRFSGLQFPNYSSELNVNALELDDSALYLCASSLDRTDTQYFGPGTRLTVL.

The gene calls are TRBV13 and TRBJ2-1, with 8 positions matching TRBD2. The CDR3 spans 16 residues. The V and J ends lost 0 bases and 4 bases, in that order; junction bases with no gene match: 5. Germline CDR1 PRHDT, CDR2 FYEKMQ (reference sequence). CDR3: CASSLGGSGVYNEQFF. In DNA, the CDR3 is TGTGCCAGCAGCTTAGGGGGTAGCGGGGTTTACAATGAGCAGTTCTTC.

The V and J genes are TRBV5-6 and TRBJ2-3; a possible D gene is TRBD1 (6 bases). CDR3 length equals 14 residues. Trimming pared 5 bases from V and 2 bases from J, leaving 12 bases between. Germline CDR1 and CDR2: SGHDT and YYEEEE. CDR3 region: CASRQRDNTDTQYF. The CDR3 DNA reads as TGTGCCAGCAGACAAAGGGACAACACAGATACGCAGTATTTT.

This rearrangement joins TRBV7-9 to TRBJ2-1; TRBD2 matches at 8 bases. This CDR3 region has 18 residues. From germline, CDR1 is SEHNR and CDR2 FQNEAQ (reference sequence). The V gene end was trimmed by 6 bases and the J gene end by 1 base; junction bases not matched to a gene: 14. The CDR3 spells CASSPPADGGASYNEQFF. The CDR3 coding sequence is TGTGCCAGCAGTCCCCCCGCGGACGGGGGGGCGTCCTACAATGAGCAGTTCTTC.

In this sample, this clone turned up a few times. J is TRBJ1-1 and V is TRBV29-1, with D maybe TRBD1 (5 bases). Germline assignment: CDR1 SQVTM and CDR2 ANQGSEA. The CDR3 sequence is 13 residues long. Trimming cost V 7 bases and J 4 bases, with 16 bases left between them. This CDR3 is CSAWGRVGTEAFF. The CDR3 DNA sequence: TGCAGCGCTTGGGGCCGGGTGGGCACTGAAGCTTTCTTT.

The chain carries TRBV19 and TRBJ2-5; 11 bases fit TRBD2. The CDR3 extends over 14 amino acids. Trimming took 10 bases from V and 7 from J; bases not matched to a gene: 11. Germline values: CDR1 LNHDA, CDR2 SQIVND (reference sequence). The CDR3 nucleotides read TGTGCCACAACCGGGACTAGCGGCGCTGGGACCCAGTACTTC. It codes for CATTGTSGAGTQYF.

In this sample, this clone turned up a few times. CDR3 sequence: CASSFLGQPYEQYF. The CDR3 DNA follows: TGCGCCAGCAGCTTTCTGGGACAGCCCTACGAGCAGTACTTC. The chain joins TRBV5-1 to TRBJ2-7; TRBD1 matches 7 bases. The CDR3 covers 14 residues. Trimming removed 2 bases from V and 2 bases from J; junction bases left unmatched: 4. The germline gives CDR1 SGHRS, CDR2 YFSETQ. The variable domain in full, completed from reference TRBV5-1 and TRBJ2-7, reads KAGVTQTPRYLIKTRGQQVTLSCSPISGHRSVSWYQQTPGQGLQFLFEYFSETQRNKGNFPGRFSGRQFSNSRSEMNVSTLELGDSALYLCASSFLGQPYEQYFGPGTRLTVT.

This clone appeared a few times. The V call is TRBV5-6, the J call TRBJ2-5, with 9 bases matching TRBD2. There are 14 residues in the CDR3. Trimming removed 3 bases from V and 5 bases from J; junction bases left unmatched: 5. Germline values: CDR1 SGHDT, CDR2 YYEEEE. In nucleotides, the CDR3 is TGTGCCAGCAGCTCAGCGGGGGGCCGGGAGACCCAGTACTTC. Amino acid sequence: CASSSAGGRETQYF.

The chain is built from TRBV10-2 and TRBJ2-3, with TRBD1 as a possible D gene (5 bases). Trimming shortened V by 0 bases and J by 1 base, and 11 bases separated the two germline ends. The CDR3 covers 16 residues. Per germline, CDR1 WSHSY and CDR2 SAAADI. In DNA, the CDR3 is TGCGCCAGCAGTGAGTCGACAGAGACCGGCACAGATACGCAGTATTTT. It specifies CASSESTETGTDTQYF.

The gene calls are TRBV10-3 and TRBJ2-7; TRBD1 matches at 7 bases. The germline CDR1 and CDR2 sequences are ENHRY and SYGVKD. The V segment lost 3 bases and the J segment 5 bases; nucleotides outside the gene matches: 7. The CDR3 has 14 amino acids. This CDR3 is CAISEDRDLHEQYF. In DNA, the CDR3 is TGTGCCATCAGTGAAGACAGGGATCTGCACGAGCAGTACTTC.